A selection of T cell receptor beta chains follows, all from one sample in a study of cytomegalovirus exposure and HLA in healthy donors. Clones were read by immunoSEQ multiplex PCR, and TCRdb kept only the in-frame ones, dropping some. The table lists 110,000 or so clones, 80% to 90% of them singletons. The sequenced sample consisted of PBMCs. The source is a man younger than 35 in good health and CMV-seropositive. Both conserved end residues are part of each CDR3. Fields, in order: D gene, clone size, CDR3 length, V gene, J gene, CDR3 protein, CDR3 DNA. The D gene is left open where the match is weak. Size is omitted from some rows. Given values are once, few, many or a class for expanded clones.

TRBD1	few	13	TRBV2	TRBJ1-5	CASSDRGSQPQHF	TGTGCCAGCAGCGACAGGGGGAGTCAGCCCCAGCATTTT
-	-	15	TRBV28	TRBJ1-6	CASSAGVTYNSPLHF	TGTGCCAGCAGTGCCGGGGTCACCTATAATTCACCCCTCCACTTT
-	-	13	TRBV2	TRBJ1-5	CASSEEEDQPQHF	TGTGCCAGCAGTGAAGAGGAGGATCAGCCCCAGCATTTT
TRBD1	-	15	TRBV7-2	TRBJ2-7	CASRPGQGGKGKQYF	TGTGCCAGCAGACCCGGACAGGGGGGGAAAGGGAAGCAGTACTTC
TRBD1	-	13	TRBV5-5	TRBJ1-2	CASSSGGNYGYTF	TGTGCCAGCAGCTCAGGGGGCAACTATGGCTACACCTTC
-	-	16	TRBV5-1	TRBJ2-7	CASSPGGRSIVYEQYF	TGCGCCAGCAGCCCTGGGGGCAGATCGATCGTCTACGAGCAGTACTTC
-	-	13	TRBV6-1	TRBJ1-6	CASSEALALPLHF	TGTGCCAGCAGTGAAGCGCTAGCGTTACCCCTCCACTTT
-	once	13	TRBV11-2	TRBJ2-3	CASSSPNTDTQYF	TGTGCCAGCAGCTCCCCAAACACAGATACGCAGTATTTT
-	-	16	TRBV13	TRBJ2-1	CASSGSEWGGMDEQFF	TGTGCCAGCAGCGGTAGCGAGTGGGGGGGCATGGATGAGCAGTTCTTC
-	-	16	TRBV4-3	TRBJ1-1	CASSQELGLQRTEAFF	TGCGCCAGCAGCCAAGAATTGGGTCTCCAGCGGACTGAAGCTTTCTTT
-	-	15	TRBV23-1	TRBJ1-2	CASSQDRTNNYGYTF	TGCGCCAGCAGTCAAGACAGGACAAACAACTATGGCTACACCTTC
-	-	15	TRBV21-1	TRBJ2-2	CASSKAIAITGELFF	TGTGCCAGCAGCAAAGCAATAGCAATCACCGGGGAGCTGTTTTTT
-	-	14	TRBV7-2	TRBJ2-3	CASSLVLSTDTQYF	TGTGCCAGCAGCTTAGTCCTTAGCACAGATACGCAGTATTTT
-	-	12	TRBV30	TRBJ2-2	CAWRGATGELFF	TGTGCCTGGAGAGGGGCAACCGGGGAGCTGTTTTTT
-	-	16	TRBV30	TRBJ2-7	CAWTPPGTILAYEQYF	TGTGCCTGGACCCCCCCGGGAACAATTTTGGCCTACGAGCAGTACTTC
-	-	15	TRBV4-1	TRBJ1-2	CASSQLPGERNGYTF	TGCGCCAGCAGCCAGTTACCTGGAGAAAGAAATGGCTACACCTTC
-	-	13	TRBV6-5	TRBJ1-1	CASTLTENTEAFF	TGTGCCAGCACCCTGACAGAAAACACTGAAGCTTTCTTT
TRBD1	-	16	TRBV28	TRBJ2-7	CASSPPMGQRGYEQYF	TGTGCCAGCAGTCCCCCCATGGGACAGAGAGGCTACGAGCAGTACTTC
-	-	17	TRBV5-6	TRBJ1-2	CASSLRPDRTGSYGYTF	TGTGCCAGCAGCTTGAGACCGGACAGAACTGGATCCTATGGCTACACCTTC
-	-	12	TRBV21-1	TRBJ2-4	CASTFNGLKVYF	TGTGCCAGCACCTTCAACGGGTTAAAGGTGTACTTC
-	-	15	TRBV5-6	TRBJ2-2	CASSPLQGNTGELFF	TGTGCCAGCAGCCCGTTACAGGGGAACACCGGGGAGCTGTTTTTT
-	-	14	TRBV6-5	TRBJ1-5	CASSYSTGIQPQHF	TGTGCCAGCAGTTACTCAACCGGGATCCAGCCCCAGCATTTT
-	-	10	TRBV7-9	TRBJ2-1	CASGINEQFF	TGTGCCAGCGGCATCAATGAGCAGTTCTTC
TRBD1	-	15	TRBV6-1	TRBJ1-5	CASRTGAGGNQPQHF	TGTGCCAGCAGAACAGGGGCCGGAGGCAATCAGCCCCAGCATTTT
TRBD1	-	15	TRBV5-3	TRBJ1-1	CARSLGTGAKTEAFF	TGTGCCAGAAGCTTGGGGACAGGAGCGAAAACTGAAGCTTTCTTT
-	once	15	TRBV5-1	TRBJ2-5	CASSLAGQGGETQYF	TGCGCCAGCAGCTTGGCCGGGCAGGGGGGAGAGACCCAGTACTTC
-	-	15	TRBV19	TRBJ1-5	CASRLASRGNQPQHF	TGTGCCAGTAGATTAGCCTCCCGTGGCAATCAGCCCCAGCATTTT
TRBD2	-	14	TRBV4-2	TRBJ2-7	CASSHRGLANEQYF	TGTGCCAGCAGCCACCGCGGACTAGCGAACGAGCAGTACTTC
-	once	19	TRBV12-5	TRBJ2-5	CASGLTGTAWGVFQETQYF	TGTGCTAGTGGTTTGACCGGGACAGCGTGGGGGGTATTCCAGGAGACCCAGTACTTC
TRBD1	-	14	TRBV2	TRBJ2-7	CASSGQGAVYEQYF	TGTGCCAGCAGTGGACAGGGGGCGGTCTACGAGCAGTACTTC
-	-	15	TRBV5-8	TRBJ1-5	CASRPDRPSNQPQHF	TGTGCCAGCAGACCCGACAGACCTAGCAATCAGCCCCAGCATTTT
-	-	15	TRBV2	TRBJ1-2	CASRTSGTPGGGYTF	TGTGCCAGCAGAACCTCCGGGACACCGGGGGGGGGCTACACCTTC
-	few	15	TRBV28	TRBJ2-1	CASSPAGLYNNEQFF	TGTGCCAGCAGCCCCGCAGGCCTGTACAACAATGAGCAGTTCTTC
TRBD1	once	16	TRBV18	TRBJ1-4	CASSPSTGGNGEKLFF	TGTGCCAGCTCACCGTCGACAGGGGGAAATGGTGAAAAACTGTTTTTT
-	-	13	TRBV11-2	TRBJ1-1	CASSRTMNTEAFF	TGTGCCAGCAGCCGGACAATGAACACTGAAGCTTTCTTT
-	few	14	TRBV19	TRBJ2-7	CASSIGGGAYEQYF	TGTGCCAGTAGTATAGGAGGGGGAGCCTACGAGCAGTACTTC
-	-	12	TRBV27	TRBJ2-2	CASSFSSGELFF	TGTGCCAGCAGTTTCTCGTCCGGGGAGCTGTTTTTT
-	-	15	TRBV5-1	TRBJ2-7	CASSLELVNSYEQYF	TGCGCCAGCAGCTTGGAGTTGGTGAACTCCTACGAGCAGTACTTC
-	-	13	TRBV14	TRBJ1-1	CASSQGRDTEAFF	TGTGCCAGCAGCCAAGGGAGGGATACTGAAGCTTTCTTT
-	-	13	TRBV4-1	TRBJ1-4	CASSQVVPEKLFF	TGCGCCAGCAGCCAGGTTGTCCCTGAGAAACTGTTTTTT
TRBD1	-	12	TRBV10-1	TRBJ2-7	CASADRGSEQYF	TGCGCCAGCGCGGACAGGGGCAGCGAGCAGTACTTC
TRBD1	-	15	TRBV16	TRBJ2-1	CASSLFGQGAGEQFF	TGTGCCAGCAGCCTTTTTGGGCAGGGGGCTGGTGAGCAGTTCTTC
TRBD1	medium-sized	14	TRBV5-1	TRBJ1-1	CASSFKTGGTEAFF	TGCGCCAGCAGCTTTAAGACAGGGGGAACTGAAGCTTTCTTT
-	-	15	TRBV7-8	TRBJ1-2	CASSLKVGVNYGYTF	TGTGCCAGCAGCTTGAAGGTTGGAGTAAACTATGGCTACACCTTC
TRBD1	-	13	TRBV5-8	TRBJ1-1	CASSWDRNTEAFF	TGTGCCAGCAGCTGGGACAGGAACACTGAAGCTTTCTTT
TRBD2	-	17	TRBV4-1	TRBJ2-3	CASSQAPTSGGKDTQYF	TGCGCCAGCAGCCAAGCCCCGACTAGCGGGGGAAAAGATACGCAGTATTTT
-	-	15	TRBV7-2	TRBJ2-5	CASSGVPGTAGTQYF	TGTGCCAGCAGTGGAGTTCCGGGCACGGCGGGGACCCAGTACTTC
-	-	12	TRBV27	TRBJ2-3	CASSLKGDTQYF	TGTGCCAGCAGTTTAAAGGGGGATACGCAGTATTTT
TRBD1	-	16	TRBV25-1	TRBJ2-2	CASSLRDRVKSGELFF	TGTGCCAGCAGTCTTCGGGACAGGGTAAAATCCGGGGAGCTGTTTTTT
-	once	13	TRBV25-1	TRBJ2-1	CASRLGSYNEQFF	TGTGCCAGCAGACTAGGCTCCTACAATGAGCAGTTCTTC
TRBD2	-	16	TRBV5-6	TRBJ2-1	CASSDATSGSYNEQFF	TGTGCCAGCAGCGACGCTACTAGCGGCTCCTACAATGAGCAGTTCTTC
TRBD1	once	14	TRBV15	TRBJ1-1	CATKDRDRELEAFF	TGTGCCACCAAGGATCGGGACAGGGAACTTGAAGCTTTCTTT
-	-	17	TRBV2	TRBJ1-2	CASSEVMGPELNYGYTF	TGTGCCAGCAGTGAAGTGATGGGCCCCGAGCTTAACTATGGCTACACCTTC
TRBD1	-	14	TRBV7-9	TRBJ1-1	CASISGQLNTEAFF	TGTGCCAGCATATCGGGACAGCTGAACACTGAAGCTTTCTTT
TRBD1	-	17	TRBV19	TRBJ1-5	CASSIGPGGGDNQPQHF	TGTGCCAGTAGTATAGGCCCGGGAGGGGGCGACAATCAGCCCCAGCATTTT
TRBD2	-	14	TRBV28	TRBJ2-5	CASSILAVQETQYF	TGTGCCAGCAGCATACTAGCGGTCCAAGAGACCCAGTACTTC